This is a list of T cell receptor beta chains from one sample in a study of blood T cell repertoires in COVID-19. The method was immunoSEQ multiplex PCR; TCRdb's version includes in-frame clones alone and lacks a portion of them. The sample lists fewer than 250,000 clones, 65% to 85% seen once, with about 8.9% in the top ten. The specimen sequenced was peripheral blood. The receptors stem from a woman in her forties or fifties with acute or convalescent COVID-19. Both conserved end residues are part of each CDR3. Fields, in order: clone size, J gene, V gene, D gene, CDR3 DNA, CDR3 protein. D genes are given only for firm matches. Rows give clone size only sometimes, using once, few, many, or a class for an expanded clone.

size: -; J: TRBJ1-3; V: TRBV5-6; D: TRBD1; DNA: TGTGCCAGCAGCTTTGGGACAGAGGGAAACACCATATATTTT; CDR3: CASSFGTEGNTIYF
size: -; J: TRBJ2-3; V: TRBV7-3; D: -; DNA: TGTGCCAGCAGCTTCAGCGGACTCGGCACAGATACGCAGTATTTT; CDR3: CASSFSGLGTDTQYF
size: -; J: TRBJ2-4; V: TRBV13; D: -; DNA: TGTGCCAGCAGCTATGGTCGAGGGGGCAAAAACATTCAGTACTTC; CDR3: CASSYGRGGKNIQYF
size: few; J: TRBJ1-5; V: TRBV15; D: TRBD1; DNA: TGTGCCACCAGCAGACTTGGACAGGGAGATCAGCCCCAGCATTTT; CDR3: CATSRLGQGDQPQHF
size: -; J: TRBJ1-2; V: TRBV2; D: -; DNA: TGTGCCAGCAGTCAAGAGGAGTATGGCTACACCTTC; CDR3: CASSQEEYGYTF
size: -; J: TRBJ2-2; V: TRBV19; D: TRBD1; DNA: TGTGCCAGTAGGAAATTAAGGGGACAGGGGGCCGGCACCGGGGAGCTGTTTTTT; CDR3: CASRKLRGQGAGTGELFF
size: -; J: TRBJ2-7; V: TRBV9; D: -; DNA: TGTGCCAGCAGCGCCTCCGGGTACGAGCAGTACTTC; CDR3: CASSASGYEQYF
size: few; J: TRBJ2-1; V: TRBV19; D: TRBD2; DNA: TGTGCCAGTAGTATAGACCCGGGACTAGCGTTCTACAATGAGCAGTTCTTC; CDR3: CASSIDPGLAFYNEQFF
size: -; J: TRBJ2-7; V: TRBV28; D: TRBD2; DNA: TGTGCCAGCAGTTTGGTAGCGGGAGTAGCCTACGAGCAGTACTTC; CDR3: CASSLVAGVAYEQYF
size: few; J: TRBJ1-3; V: TRBV18; D: -; DNA: TGTGCCAGCTCACCCAAAACGACAGATATCTCTGGAAACACCATATATTTT; CDR3: CASSPKTTDISGNTIYF
size: -; J: TRBJ2-3; V: TRBV5-6; D: -; DNA: TGTGCCAGCAGCTTTAGCGGATCTAGCACAGATACGCAGTATTTT; CDR3: CASSFSGSSTDTQYF
size: few; J: TRBJ2-1; V: TRBV12-3/TRBV12-4; D: -; DNA: TGTGCCAGCAGTTCAGTCCCTTATGGTGAGCAGTTCTTC; CDR3: CASSSVPYGEQFF
size: -; J: TRBJ1-2; V: TRBV2; D: TRBD1; DNA: TGTGCCAGCATTAGTGAGGGGGCGGACTATGGCTACACCTTC; CDR3: CASISEGADYGYTF
size: -; J: TRBJ1-4; V: TRBV5-6; D: -; DNA: TGTGCCAGCAGCTTGGGATCACTGGATGAAAAACTGTTTTTT; CDR3: CASSLGSLDEKLFF
size: -; J: TRBJ2-3; V: TRBV5-8; D: -; DNA: TGTGCCAGCAGCGGGGTGAACGGGAGAGTCACAGATACGCAGTATTTT; CDR3: CASSGVNGRVTDTQYF
size: -; J: TRBJ1-1; V: TRBV10-1; D: -; DNA: TGCGCCAGCAGTGAGAACCTAAACACTGAAGCTTTCTTT; CDR3: CASSENLNTEAFF
size: once; J: TRBJ1-1; V: TRBV19; D: -; DNA: TGTGCCAGTAGGACAAACCTGGGACATCCGAACACTGAAGCTTTCTTT; CDR3: CASRTNLGHPNTEAFF
size: -; J: TRBJ2-5; V: TRBV7-2; D: TRBD2; DNA: TGTGCCAGCAGCAGACTAGCGGGAGCGGTTGAGACCCAGTACTTC; CDR3: CASSRLAGAVETQYF
size: -; J: TRBJ2-7; V: TRBV6-2/TRBV6-3; D: TRBD1; DNA: TGTGCCAGCAGTTACTCGAACCCGGGACAGGGGCGGTGGTACTTC; CDR3: CASSYSNPGQGRWYF
size: -; J: TRBJ2-1; V: TRBV6-5; D: TRBD2; DNA: TGTGCCAGCAGCTCTAGCGGGATAAGGTACAATGAGCAGTTCTTC; CDR3: CASSSSGIRYNEQFF
size: -; J: TRBJ2-5; V: TRBV18; D: TRBD1; DNA: TGTGCCAGCTCACCCGGACAGGGGGAGACCCAGTACTTC; CDR3: CASSPGQGETQYF
size: -; J: TRBJ1-3; V: TRBV3-1/TRBV3-2; D: -; DNA: TGTGCCAGCAACTCCGGCGGGTCTGGAAACACCATATATTTT; CDR3: CASNSGGSGNTIYF
size: -; J: TRBJ1-5; V: TRBV5-8; D: -; DNA: TGTGCCAGCAGCTTGGAAGGAGGGAATCAGCCCCAGCATTTT; CDR3: CASSLEGGNQPQHF
size: once; J: TRBJ2-2; V: TRBV27; D: -; DNA: TGTGCCAGCAGCCACCACCCTAGCACCGGGGAGCTGTTTTTT; CDR3: CASSHHPSTGELFF
size: -; J: TRBJ2-1; V: TRBV5-1; D: TRBD2; DNA: TGCGCCAGCAGCTTGGCCAGGACTAGCGACGATGAGCAGTTCTTC; CDR3: CASSLARTSDDEQFF
size: -; J: TRBJ1-6; V: TRBV12-5; D: -; DNA: TGTGCTAGTGGTTTGACGGGGACACCCCTCCACTTT; CDR3: CASGLTGTPLHF
size: -; J: TRBJ1-2; V: TRBV6-5; D: -; DNA: TGTGCCACCGCGCCTGCTCTTTCCTATGGCTACACCTTC; CDR3: CATAPALSYGYTF
size: -; J: TRBJ1-1; V: TRBV6-5; D: TRBD1; DNA: TGTGCCAGCAGTTACCCCGGACAGGGACAAGCTTTCTTT; CDR3: CASSYPGQGQAFF
size: -; J: TRBJ1-1; V: TRBV18; D: -; DNA: TGTGCCAGCTCACCACCGAGCGGAGGATCAGGAGTAGCTTTCTTT; CDR3: CASSPPSGGSGVAFF
size: once; J: TRBJ1-1; V: TRBV27; D: TRBD1; DNA: TGTGCCAGCAGTCTCGACAGGGGCCCCAACACTGAAGCTTTCTTT; CDR3: CASSLDRGPNTEAFF